The source of this T cell receptor (beta chain) is a study of blood T cell repertoires in COVID-19. CDR3 length: 14 residues. Germline-derived CDR1 and CDR2 are ENHRY and SYGVKD. Trimming at V came to 6 bases and at J to 6 bases, leaving 3 bases not matched to a gene. Clones were read by immunoSEQ multiplex PCR, and TCRdb kept only the in-frame ones, dropping some. The data contain around 180,000 clones, 88% of them singletons. Sequences were obtained from peripheral blood. The V gene is TRBV10-3, the J gene TRBJ2-2; the match to TRBD2 covers 11 bases. This clonotype originated in a human donor in a cohort sampled during active COVID-19. As DNA, the CDR3 is TGTGCCATCAGGCTAGCGGGAGGATCCGGGGAGCTGTTTTTT. Encoded protein: CAIRLAGGSGELFF.